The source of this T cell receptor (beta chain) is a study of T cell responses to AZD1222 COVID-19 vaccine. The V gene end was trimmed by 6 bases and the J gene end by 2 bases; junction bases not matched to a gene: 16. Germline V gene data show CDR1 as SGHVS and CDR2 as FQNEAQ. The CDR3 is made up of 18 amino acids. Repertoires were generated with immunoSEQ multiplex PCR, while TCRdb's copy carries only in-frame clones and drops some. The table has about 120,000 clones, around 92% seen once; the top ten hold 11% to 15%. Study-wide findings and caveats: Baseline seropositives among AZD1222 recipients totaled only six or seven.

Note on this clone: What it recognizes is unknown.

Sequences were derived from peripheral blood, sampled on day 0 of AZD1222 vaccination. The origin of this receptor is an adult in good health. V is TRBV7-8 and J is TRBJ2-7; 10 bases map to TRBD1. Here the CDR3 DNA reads TGTGCCAGCAGGCGCCGCCCCGCCCCGGGACAGGGGCCCTACGAGCAGTACTTC. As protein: CASRRRPAPGQGPYEQYF.